Reported below is one T cell receptor (beta chain). Its antigen is currently unknown. It was with a sample-barcoded 5' primer and a J-beta primer mix that a second PCR of roughly 7 to 12 cycles was run. TCRdb fed the 5' RACE reads into MiXCR, producing one record per CDR3 protein. The top ten clones hold approximately 30% of a sample with roughly 830,000 distinct CDR3 sequences, about 59% of them seen once. This entry is derived from a study of blood T cells in healthy people across ages. Whole-study results and caveats: It was the long-lived donors that had more naive CD4+ cells and higher diversity than aged donors.

V lost 2 bases, J lost 1 base, and 14 bases lay in between. CDR3 size: 16 residues. Germline assignment: CDR1 SGHAT and CDR2 FQDESV (reference sequence). The sequenced material came from blood. The rearrangement joins TRBV11-1 to TRBJ1-1, with D unclear. This clonotype was sampled from a man younger than 45 in good health. The CDR3 loop reads CASSLKYPVANTEAFF. CDR3 bases: TGTGCCAGCAGCTTAAAATACCCAGTTGCGAACACTGAAGCTTTCTTT.